The following is a TCR beta chain sequence with its context. Its specificity is not known. This sample stems from a study of cytomegalovirus exposure and HLA in healthy donors. CDR1 is LNHDA and CDR2 is SQIVND in the germline V gene (reference sequence). This CDR3 has 16 amino acids. Trimming pared 3 bases from V and 4 bases from J, leaving 13 bases between. Notes on the study in general: A likely sequencing artifact accounted for one observed cluster of highly shared sequence variants.

The PCR contained 60 Vbeta and 13 Jbeta primers. Sequencing was performed with immunoSEQ multiplex PCR; in TCRdb, only in-frame clones are kept and a portion is missing. The sample consists of under 200,000 clones, roughly 83% of them appearing once. This sequence originates from a woman aged 50 to 60 in good health and CMV-seronegative. The gene calls are TRBV19 and TRBJ2-6; TRBD2 is a possible D gene (6 bases). Source material: PBMCs. CDR3 sequence: CASSIIRGTGANVLTF. The CDR3 region has the DNA TGTGCCAGTAGTATCATCCGGGGGACGGGGGCCAACGTCCTGACTTTC.